The rows below give T cell receptor beta chains drawn from one sample of a study of T cells after yellow fever vaccination. MiXCR, applied by TCRdb to the 5' RACE reads, yields one record per CDR3 protein. The sample includes 100,000 to 150,000 distinct CDR3 sequences, 6.5% to 9% of them seen just once. The material was CD4+ T cells sorted from PBMCs, obtained around 45 days after the first yellow fever vaccination. Every receptor here comes from a man between 18 and 35 years old who received the YFV17D yellow fever vaccine. The CDR3 runs from the conserved cysteine through the conserved F or W. D genes are given only for firm matches. Not all rows give a size; the values are once, few, many and, for expanded clones, a class.

V: TRBV12-3/TRBV12-4; D: -; size: many; J: TRBJ1-2; DNA: TGTGCCAGCAGAAATACAGGGATAGGCTATGGCTACACCTTC; CDR3: CASRNTGIGYGYTF
V: TRBV7-2; D: -; size: many; J: TRBJ2-7; DNA: TGTGCCAGCAGCTTGGCCTCGGGGCAGGGTAACCCCTACGAGCAGTACTTC; CDR3: CASSLASGQGNPYEQYF
V: TRBV12-3/TRBV12-4; D: -; size: many; J: TRBJ1-6; DNA: TGTGCCAGCAGTTTCCTCCCAGGTTCCAATTCACCCCTCCACTTT; CDR3: CASSFLPGSNSPLHF
V: TRBV7-2; D: -; size: many; J: TRBJ2-3; DNA: TGTGCCAGCAGCCCCCATCGGGTTTCAGATACGCAGTATTTT; CDR3: CASSPHRVSDTQYF
V: TRBV20-1; D: TRBD1; size: many; J: TRBJ1-2; DNA: TGCAGTGCTCGACGCGACAGGGTCTATGGCTACACCTTC; CDR3: CSARRDRVYGYTF
V: TRBV20-1; D: TRBD2; size: many; J: TRBJ2-1; DNA: TGCAGTGCAATTAGCGGGGGGGCCTTCAATGAGCAGTTCTTC; CDR3: CSAISGGAFNEQFF
V: TRBV20-1; D: TRBD2; size: many; J: TRBJ2-5; DNA: TGCAGTGCCCTAAGCGGGGGGGACCAAGAGACCCAGTACTTC; CDR3: CSALSGGDQETQYF
V: TRBV7-3; D: -; size: many; J: TRBJ2-2; DNA: TGTGCCAGCAGCGGACCGGGACTTAAAACCGGGGAGCTGTTTTTT; CDR3: CASSGPGLKTGELFF
V: TRBV7-6; D: -; size: many; J: TRBJ2-5; DNA: TGTGCCAGCAGCTTTAGAGGGAACAGCCTCCAAGAGACCCAGTACTTC; CDR3: CASSFRGNSLQETQYF
V: TRBV7-2; D: TRBD2; size: few; J: TRBJ2-1; DNA: TGTGCCAGCAGCTTATGGGCTAGCGGGGGGGCCTTTGAGCAGTTCTTC; CDR3: CASSLWASGGAFEQFF
V: TRBV11-2; D: TRBD1; size: many; J: TRBJ2-7; DNA: TGTGCCAGCAGCCAGGACAGGGGGTACGAGCAGTACTTC; CDR3: CASSQDRGYEQYF
V: TRBV15; D: -; size: many; J: TRBJ1-5; DNA: TGTGCCACCAGCAGAGAGGGATTTAGCAATCAGCCCCAGCATTTT; CDR3: CATSREGFSNQPQHF
V: TRBV6-2/TRBV6-3; D: TRBD1; size: many; J: TRBJ2-1; DNA: TGTGCCAGCAGTTACAGCAGGGGGCATTCCTACAATGAGCAGTTCTTC; CDR3: CASSYSRGHSYNEQFF
V: TRBV7-3; D: TRBD1; size: many; J: TRBJ2-7; DNA: TGTGCCAGCATCTCCTGCGGGACAGGGATTTACGAGCAGTACTTC; CDR3: CASISCGTGIYEQYF
V: TRBV5-1; D: TRBD2; size: many; J: TRBJ2-3; DNA: TGCGCCAGCAGCCCGCGGACTAGCCCGGATACGCAGTATTTT; CDR3: CASSPRTSPDTQYF
V: TRBV7-3; D: TRBD2; size: many; J: TRBJ2-3; DNA: TGTGCCAGCAGCTTAGGGACTAGCGGCCGCACAGATACGCAGTATTTT; CDR3: CASSLGTSGRTDTQYF
V: TRBV4-3; D: TRBD2; size: few; J: TRBJ2-3; DNA: TGCGCCAGCAGCCAACACCCCTCAACTAGCGGGGGGGCAGATACGCAGTATTTT; CDR3: CASSQHPSTSGGADTQYF
V: TRBV5-1; D: -; size: many; J: TRBJ2-1; DNA: TGCGCCAGCAGGGACAGCCACAATGAGCAGTTCTTC; CDR3: CASRDSHNEQFF
V: TRBV7-9; D: TRBD2; size: many; J: TRBJ2-5; DNA: TGTGCCAGCAGCTTAGGACTAGCGGAGACCCAGTACTTC; CDR3: CASSLGLAETQYF
V: TRBV6-1; D: TRBD2; size: many; J: TRBJ2-5; DNA: TGTGCCAGCACCGGGACTAGCGGGGGGCAAGAGACCCAGTACTTC; CDR3: CASTGTSGGQETQYF
V: TRBV5-1; D: -; size: few; J: TRBJ2-5; DNA: TGCGCCAGCAGCTCCGGGGACGTCTGGGAGACCCAGTACTTC; CDR3: CASSSGDVWETQYF
V: TRBV7-3; D: TRBD1; size: many; J: TRBJ2-1; DNA: TGTGCCAGCAGGCCATCAGGGGGCTCCTACAATGAGCAGTTCTTC; CDR3: CASRPSGGSYNEQFF
V: TRBV4-3; D: -; size: many; J: TRBJ2-5; DNA: TGCGCCAGCAGCCCATCAATACGAGCTGAAGGAGAGACCCAGTACTTC; CDR3: CASSPSIRAEGETQYF
V: TRBV19; D: -; size: many; J: TRBJ2-5; DNA: TGTGCCAGTAGTATATCCAGGGTAGAGACCCAGTACTTC; CDR3: CASSISRVETQYF
V: TRBV18; D: -; size: -; J: TRBJ1-2; DNA: TGTGCCAGCTCCGCCCCAGAGCAGGACGCCTACACCTTC; CDR3: CASSAPEQDAYTF
V: TRBV7-2; D: -; size: many; J: TRBJ2-2; DNA: TGTGCCAGCAGCTTAGACTACGGGGAGCTGTTTTTT; CDR3: CASSLDYGELFF
V: TRBV7-2; D: TRBD2; size: many; J: TRBJ2-5; DNA: TGTGCCAGCAGCTCGGGACTAGCGTTAGAGACCCAGTACTTC; CDR3: CASSSGLALETQYF
V: TRBV5-1; D: TRBD1; size: -; J: TRBJ2-5; DNA: TGCGCCAGCAGCTTGGCAGGGGGCGACGAGACCCAGTACTTC; CDR3: CASSLAGGDETQYF
V: TRBV13; D: -; size: many; J: TRBJ2-7; DNA: TGTGCCAGCAGCTTAGAACGCCCGGGTGCTAGCTCCTACGAGCAGTACTTC; CDR3: CASSLERPGASSYEQYF
V: TRBV30; D: -; size: many; J: TRBJ2-3; DNA: TGTGCCTGGTCAGCAGCGACAATCACAGATACGCAGTATTTT; CDR3: CAWSAATITDTQYF
V: TRBV12-3/TRBV12-4; D: -; size: many; J: TRBJ1-2; DNA: TGTGCCAGCAGTTTAGTGTCAGGGTTGGATGGCTACACCTTC; CDR3: CASSLVSGLDGYTF
V: TRBV29-1; D: -; size: many; J: TRBJ1-4; DNA: TGCAGCGTTTTAAGTGAGGAAAAACTGTTTTTT; CDR3: CSVLSEEKLFF
V: TRBV7-6; D: -; size: many; J: TRBJ2-1; DNA: TGTGCCAGCAGCTTAGCGGGGGGGCCGTCGGGCGAGCAGTTCTTC; CDR3: CASSLAGGPSGEQFF
V: TRBV14; D: -; size: many; J: TRBJ1-4; DNA: TGTGCCAGCAGCCAGGCCTACGGGCGGTCCAGGGCAACTAATGAAAAACTGTTTTTT; CDR3: CASSQAYGRSRATNEKLFF
V: TRBV7-9; D: -; size: few; J: TRBJ1-6; DNA: TGTGCCAGCAGTACCCAGGCCGGGGGTAATTCACCCCTCCACTTT; CDR3: CASSTQAGGNSPLHF
V: TRBV12-3/TRBV12-4; D: -; size: many; J: TRBJ1-5; DNA: TGTGCCAGCAGTTTAAGAAGCTGGACAGAAGGTCAGCCCCAGCATTTT; CDR3: CASSLRSWTEGQPQHF
V: TRBV7-7; D: -; size: many; J: TRBJ2-5; DNA: TGTGCTAGCAGCTTAACGGGTGGGGGAGAGACCCAGTACTTC; CDR3: CASSLTGGGETQYF
V: TRBV20-1; D: -; size: many; J: TRBJ1-1; DNA: TGCAGTGCTCGGGGTGGGGGCACTGAAGCTTTCTTT; CDR3: CSARGGGTEAFF
V: TRBV7-2; D: TRBD1; size: many; J: TRBJ1-1; DNA: TGTGCCAGCAGCCGACAGGGGGACACTGAAGCTTTCTTT; CDR3: CASSRQGDTEAFF
V: TRBV7-2; D: -; size: many; J: TRBJ2-5; DNA: TGTGCCAGCAGCTCCCGACGATCTCAAGAGACCCAGTACTTC; CDR3: CASSSRRSQETQYF
V: TRBV4-3; D: -; size: many; J: TRBJ1-2; DNA: TGCGCCAGCAGCCAAGATTTATGGCAGAACTATGGCTACACCTTC; CDR3: CASSQDLWQNYGYTF
V: TRBV20-1; D: TRBD2; size: few; J: TRBJ2-3; DNA: TGCAGCATGAGACTAGCGGGGGGGGGCACAGATACGCAGTATTTT; CDR3: CSMRLAGGGTDTQYF
V: TRBV6-6; D: -; size: many; J: TRBJ1-1; DNA: TGTGCCAGCAGTCTCGTGACAGGCACTGAAGCTTTCTTT; CDR3: CASSLVTGTEAFF
V: TRBV12-3/TRBV12-4; D: TRBD1; size: many; J: TRBJ2-2; DNA: TGTGCCAGCAGGTCCGGGACAGTTAACACCGGGGAGCTGTTTTTT; CDR3: CASRSGTVNTGELFF
V: TRBV5-1; D: TRBD1; size: many; J: TRBJ1-1; DNA: TGCGCCAGCAGCCCTAGACAGGGGCACACTGAAGCTTTCTTT; CDR3: CASSPRQGHTEAFF
V: TRBV18; D: -; size: many; J: TRBJ1-2; DNA: TGTGCCAGCTCACCTCTGGGAGGTGAACGCGGCTACACCTTC; CDR3: CASSPLGGERGYTF